The rows below give T cell receptor beta chains drawn from one sample of a study of shared clonotypes between healthy human individuals. The protocol was immunoSEQ multiplex PCR, while the TCRdb copy is restricted to in-frame clones and leaves out a portion. The sample has approximately 1,500,000 clones, roughly 97% seen once. Sequenced: naive CD4+ T cells sorted from blood. These receptors were collected from a man younger than 40 in good health. Both conserved end residues are part of each CDR3. Fields, in order: D gene, V gene, J gene, clone size, CDR3 protein, CDR3 DNA. The D gene is left open where the match is weak. A clone size is listed for some rows: how often the clone was seen (once, few, many), or a class if it is expanded.

TRBD2	TRBV10-2	TRBJ2-3	NA	CASSEMLAGGLDTQYF	TGCGCCAGCAGTGAGATGTTAGCGGGAGGGTTAGATACGCAGTATTTT
NA	TRBV7-2	TRBJ2-5	once	CASSKQETQYF	TGTGCCAGCAGCAAGCAAGAGACCCAGTACTTC
NA	TRBV7-2	TRBJ2-7	NA	CASSLGELLTREQYF	TGTGCCAGCAGCTTAGGAGAGCTCCTGACCCGAGAGCAGTACTTC
NA	TRBV2	TRBJ2-5	NA	CASSVWVSGETQYF	TGTGCCAGCAGTGTTTGGGTTAGCGGAGAGACCCAGTACTTC
NA	TRBV6-6	TRBJ1-5	few	CASQGTNQPQHF	TGTGCCAGTCAGGGAACCAATCAGCCCCAGCATTTT
TRBD1	TRBV28	TRBJ1-5	NA	CASSGQGQGEQPQHF	TGTGCCAGCAGTGGACAAGGACAGGGCGAACAGCCCCAGCATTTT
TRBD1	TRBV6-5	TRBJ2-7	NA	CASSEDRDRYF	TGTGCCAGCAGTGAGGACCGGGACAGGTACTTC
TRBD2	TRBV18	TRBJ2-7	NA	CASSVLAGEGYEQYF	TGTGCCAGCTCTGTCCTAGCGGGGGAGGGCTACGAGCAGTACTTC
NA	TRBV15	TRBJ1-1	NA	CATSREPQRITEAFF	TGTGCCACCAGCAGAGAACCACAGCGGATAACTGAAGCTTTCTTT
NA	TRBV7-9	TRBJ1-5	NA	CASSFLGGQPQHF	TGTGCCAGCAGCTTCCTGGGCGGTCAGCCCCAGCATTTT
NA	TRBV11-2	TRBJ2-7	NA	CASSLETFRYEQYF	TGTGCCAGCAGCTTAGAAACGTTTAGGTACGAGCAGTACTTC
NA	TRBV10-2	TRBJ2-2	NA	CASSIAAGELFF	TGCGCCAGCAGTATAGCGGCCGGGGAGCTGTTTTTT
TRBD1	TRBV9	TRBJ2-2	NA	CASSERGQGITGELFF	TGTGCCAGCAGCGAGAGGGGACAGGGAATAACCGGGGAGCTGTTTTTT
TRBD1	TRBV18	TRBJ1-2	NA	CASSPPPAGGGYGYTF	TGTGCCAGCTCACCACCCCCGGCAGGGGGGGGCTATGGCTACACCTTC
NA	TRBV27	TRBJ1-4	NA	CASSLTTNEKLFF	TGTGCCAGCAGTTTAACCACTAATGAAAAACTGTTTTTT
NA	TRBV29-1	TRBJ1-1	NA	CSVRTGTAEAFF	TGCAGCGTGAGAACAGGGACCGCTGAAGCTTTCTTT
NA	TRBV7-6	TRBJ2-1	NA	CASSLAIQGFVYNEQFF	TGTGCCAGCAGCTTGGCCATACAGGGTTTCGTCTACAATGAGCAGTTCTTC
TRBD1	TRBV18	TRBJ1-5	NA	CASSLIQGVGLSSNQPQHF	TGTGCCAGCTCACTCATACAGGGGGTCGGGCTATCGAGCAATCAGCCCCAGCATTTT
NA	TRBV18	TRBJ1-1	NA	CASSPILSEAFF	TGTGCCAGCTCACCGATTTTGAGTGAAGCTTTCTTT
NA	TRBV19	TRBJ2-7	NA	CASSKGTSYYEQYF	TGTGCCAGTAGTAAAGGGACGTCCTACTACGAGCAGTACTTC